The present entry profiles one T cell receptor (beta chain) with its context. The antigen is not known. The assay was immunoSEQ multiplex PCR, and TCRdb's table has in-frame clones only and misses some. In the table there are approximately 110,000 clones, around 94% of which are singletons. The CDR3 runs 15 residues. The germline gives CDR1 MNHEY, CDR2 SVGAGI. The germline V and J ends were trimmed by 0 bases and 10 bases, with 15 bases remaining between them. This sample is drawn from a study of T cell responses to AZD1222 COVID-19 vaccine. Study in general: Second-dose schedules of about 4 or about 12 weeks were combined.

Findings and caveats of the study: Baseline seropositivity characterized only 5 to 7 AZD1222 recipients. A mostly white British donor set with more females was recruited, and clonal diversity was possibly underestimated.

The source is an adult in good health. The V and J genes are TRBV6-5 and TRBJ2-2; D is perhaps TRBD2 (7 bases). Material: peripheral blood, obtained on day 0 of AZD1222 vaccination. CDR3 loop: CASSYSRRRGQELFF. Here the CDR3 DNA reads TGTGCCAGCAGTTACTCGAGACGGCGGGGGCAGGAGCTGTTTTTT.